The 17 T cell receptor beta chains reported below all come from one sample, sequenced in a study of shared T cell receptors in the human thymus. Assay: immunoSEQ multiplex PCR; the TCRdb copy retains only in-frame clones and omits some. The sample records hundreds of thousands of clones, 85% to 95% being singletons. Input material: thymocytes. These receptors all stem from a human donor.

The chain employs TRBV30 and TRBJ2-7; D is possibly TRBD1 (6 bases). The CDR3 is 12 amino acids. V lost 2 bases and J 4 bases, leaving 9 bases between the germline ends. Germline CDR1 is GTSNPN and CDR2 is SVGIG (reference sequence). CDR3 region: CAWSQGQYEQYF. The CDR3 nucleotides read TGTGCCTGGAGTCAAGGACAGTACGAGCAGTACTTC. Using reference TRBV30 and TRBJ2-7 for the parts outside the CDR3, the full variable domain is SQTIHQWPATLVQPVGSPLSLECTVEGTSNPNLYWYRQAAGRGLQLLFYSVGIGQISSEVPQNLSASRPQDRQFILSSKKLLLSDSGFYLCAWSQGQYEQYFGPGTRLTVT.

This clone was counted once. This sequence joins TRBV28 and TRBJ1-1; unclear D gene. This CDR3 comprises 16 residues. V lost 0 bases and J 3 bases, leaving 14 bases between the germline ends. The V gene's germline CDR1 is MDHEN and CDR2 SYDVKM. This CDR3 reads CASSLCSLNVDTEAFF. The CDR3 nucleotides are TGTGCCAGCAGTTTATGCTCCTTGAATGTCGACACTGAAGCTTTCTTT.

The V call is TRBV21-1, the J call TRBJ2-1; the tabulated D call, TRBD1, remains unverified against the DNA. TRBV21-1 is a listed pseudogene. The CDR3 length is 16 residues. The CDR3 sequence: CASTGTGRLWGNEQFF. CDR3 coding DNA: TGTGCCAGCACCGGGACAGGGCGTTTGTGGGGCAATGAGCAGTTCTTC.

This sequence joins TRBV6-5 and TRBJ1-2; D uncertain. Per the germline V gene, CDR1 is MNHEY and CDR2 is SVGAGI. The CDR3 has 14 amino acids. V gave up 2 bases and J gave up 4 bases, with 11 bases separating them. The CDR3 nucleotides read TGTGCCAGCAGTTACGACTTACTGGGCTATGGCTACACCTTC. This encodes CASSYDLLGYGYTF.

The CDR3 protein is CASAGGDNEKLFF. CDR3 DNA sequence: TGTGCCAGTGCGGGGGGTGATAATGAAAAACTGTTTTTT. V usage is TRBV25-1 and J usage is TRBJ1-4; possible D gene TRBD1, 5 bases. Trimming left V 9 bases short and J 4 bases short, with 12 bases between. The length of the CDR3 is 13 residues. Germline-derived CDR1 and CDR2 are MGHDK and SYGVNS.

The genes are TRBV29-1 and TRBJ1-3; no clear D. From germline, CDR1 is SQVTM and CDR2 ANQGSEA. This CDR3 region has 13 residues. Deletions cut 2 bases from V and 5 bases from J, with 10 bases between. CDR3 sequence (DNA): TGCAGCGTTGAATCGGGTGGTAGAAACACCATATATTTT. Protein product: CSVESGGRNTIYF.

V usage is TRBV10-3 and J usage is TRBJ1-5; TRBD1 matches 9 bases. Germline CDR1 ENHRY, CDR2 SYGVKD. J lost 5 bases, V lost 6 bases, and 2 bases had no gene match. This CDR3 has 13 residues. The CDR3 region is CAIRRQGDQPQHF. For the CDR3, the DNA is TGTGCCATCAGACGACAGGGGGATCAGCCCCAGCATTTT.

The genes are TRBV27 and TRBJ1-2; tentative D call: TRBD1 (6 bases). The CDR3 is made up of 13 amino acids. The V end was cut by 8 bases, the J end by 6 bases, with 16 bases between. The V gene's germline CDR1 is MNHEY and CDR2 SMNVEV (reference sequence). Written as DNA, the CDR3 is TGTGCCAGCGGCCCGGACAGAAAAAATGGCTACACCTTC. It yields the protein CASGPDRKNGYTF.

The rearrangement uses TRBV28 and TRBJ2-7, with D perhaps matching TRBD2 (6 bases). The CDR3 contains 17 residues. The V gene's germline CDR1 is MDHEN and CDR2 SYDVKM. The germline V and J ends were trimmed by 6 bases and 4 bases, with 25 bases remaining between them. The CDR3 spells CASSYSGGDPSYYEQYF. As DNA, the CDR3 is TGTGCCAGCAGCTATAGTGGCGGGGACCCGAGCTATTACGAGCAGTACTTC.

V usage is TRBV29-1 and J usage is TRBJ2-1, with 7 bases identical to TRBD1. The trim removed 5 bases at V and 7 bases at J, leaving 14 bases unmatched. The length of the CDR3 is 15 residues. CDR1 is SQVTM, CDR2 ANQGSEA, per germline. CDR3: CSVSKNRGPRNEQFF. The DNA for the CDR3 is TGCAGCGTTTCAAAAAACAGGGGTCCCCGAAATGAGCAGTTCTTC.

The chain recombines TRBV9 with TRBJ2-5; D is uncertain. Trimming removed 2 bases from V and 5 bases from J, with 10 bases in between. The germline gives CDR1 SGDLS, CDR2 YYNGEE. The CDR3 sequence is 13 residues long. The CDR3 region has the DNA TGTGCCAGCAGCGTTCAGGTCACGGAGACCCAGTACTTC. Translated: CASSVQVTETQYF.

The chain links TRBV6-6 to TRBJ1-5; TRBD1 is a possible D gene (6 bases). The CDR3 extends over 16 amino acids. The V end lost 0 bases, the J end lost 2 bases, and 11 bases lay between the germline ends. CDR1 is MNHNY, CDR2 SVGAGI, per germline (reference sequence). DNA of the CDR3: TGTGCCAGCAGTTACTCGCTGTGGACAGGCAATCAGCCCCAGCATTTT. Translating it yields CASSYSLWTGNQPQHF.

The chain recombines TRBV21-1 with TRBJ1-4; the tabulated D call, TRBD1, remains unverified against the DNA. TRBV21-1 is classified as a pseudogene. The CDR3 runs to 16 residues. CDR3 residues: CASRAGGTTANEKLFF. As DNA, the CDR3 is TGTGCCAGCAGGGCAGGGGGCACGACGGCTAATGAAAAACTGTTTTTT.

Only one count was recorded for this clone. The rearrangement links TRBV9 to TRBJ2-2; 14 bases agree with TRBD2. Germline CDR1 SGDLS, CDR2 YYNGEE. This CDR3 has 20 amino acids. Germline trimming cut 1 base from V and 3 bases from J; bases unmatched to any gene: 11. The CDR3 coding sequence is TGTGCCAGCAGCGTAAATTCGGGGACTAGCGGGAGTGGGTACACCGGGGAGCTGTTTTTT. It specifies CASSVNSGTSGSGYTGELFF.

The chain recombines TRBV28 with TRBJ2-7; 8 positions agree with TRBD1. The CDR3 sequence is 14 residues long. Per germline, CDR1 MDHEN and CDR2 SYDVKM. Trimming cost V 3 bases and J 7 bases; bases outside gene matches: 8. This CDR3 reads CASSFLDRGDEQYF. The CDR3 DNA reads TGTGCCAGCAGTTTTCTCGACAGGGGAGATGAGCAGTACTTC. Filled out from reference TRBV28 and TRBJ2-7, the complete variable domain reads DVKVTQSSRYLVKRTGEKVFLECVQDMDHENMFWYRQDPGLGLRLIYFSYDVKMKEKGDIPEGYSVSREKKERFSLILESASTNQTSMYLCASSFLDRGDEQYFGPGTRLTVT.

The chain combines TRBV4-1 with TRBJ2-1, with D tentatively TRBD1 (5 bases). This CDR3 comprises 14 residues. Trimming cost V 3 bases and J 6 bases, with 12 bases left between them. The germline V gene encodes CDR1 MGHRA and CDR2 YSYEKL. The CDR3 nucleotides read TGCGCCAGCAGCCATGGGGCACAGGTCAATGAGCAGTTCTTC. Amino acid sequence: CASSHGAQVNEQFF.

The chain links TRBV5-1 to TRBJ2-7; perhaps TRBD1 as D (7 bases). CDR1 is SGHRS and CDR2 is YFSETQ in the germline V gene. This CDR3 region has 15 residues. V lost 0 bases to trimming and J lost 0 bases, with 10 bases between them. CDR3 loop: CASSLAGGPSYEQYF. The CDR3 nucleotides are TGCGCCAGCAGCTTGGCAGGGGGGCCCTCCTACGAGCAGTACTTC.